This entry features one T cell receptor beta chain sequence. The junction does not match germline at one end; this may be a read error. The CDR3 consists of 13 residues. Only in-frame clones appear in the TCRdb table, and some are missing; sequencing was by immunoSEQ multiplex PCR. The sample lists 130,000 or so clones, roughly nine tenths occurring once. The sample is drawn from a study of control samples from healthy donors and cancer patients. Sequenced: blood. The receptor was isolated from a man aged 18 to 30 in good health. V usage is TRBV12-3 or TRBV12-4 and J usage is TRBJ2-5, with TRBD1 matching 7 bases. CDR3 DNA sequence: TGTACCAGCAGTCGACAGGGCCGAGAGACCCAGTACTTC. Translated: CTSSRQGRETQYF.